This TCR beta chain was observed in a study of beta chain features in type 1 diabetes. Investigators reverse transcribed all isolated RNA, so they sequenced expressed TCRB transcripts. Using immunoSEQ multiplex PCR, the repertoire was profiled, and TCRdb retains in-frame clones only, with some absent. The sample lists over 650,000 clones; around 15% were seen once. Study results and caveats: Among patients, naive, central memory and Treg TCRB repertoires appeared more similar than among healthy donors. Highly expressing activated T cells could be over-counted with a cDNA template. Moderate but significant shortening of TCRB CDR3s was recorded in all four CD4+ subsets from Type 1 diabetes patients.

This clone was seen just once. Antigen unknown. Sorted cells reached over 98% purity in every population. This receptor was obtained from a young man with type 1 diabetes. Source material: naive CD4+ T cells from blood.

CDR3 region: CASSLGWYTGELFF. CDR3 in DNA: TGTGCCAGCAGCTTAGGGTGGTACACCGGGGAGCTGTTTTTT. The chain joins TRBV7-9 to TRBJ2-2; D gene unclear. The CDR3 consists of 14 residues. Germline V gene lookup returns CDR1 SEHNR and CDR2 FQNEAQ (reference sequence). Trimming shortened V by 1 base and J by 3 bases, and 6 bases separated the two germline ends. Full variable domain (missing parts from reference TRBV7-9 and TRBJ2-2): DTGVSQNPRHKITKRGQNVTFRCDPISEHNRLYWYRQTLGQGPEFLTYFQNEAQLEKSRLLSDRFSAERPKGSFSTLEIQRTEQGDSAMYLCASSLGWYTGELFFGEGSRLTVL.